The source of this TCR beta chain is a study of post-analysis software for immune sequencing data. Background on the study: In terms of disease course, relapsing-remitting, secondary progressive and progressive-relapsing multiple sclerosis were included. Regarding the study as a whole: By F measure, strong co-clustering occurred among samples prepared in the same batch. Compared with controls, patients showed significantly lower normalized Chao1 diversity. Among several TRBV segments more frequent in patients than controls were TRBV5-6, TRBV5-1 and TRBV20-1.

A note on this clonotype: Its target is unknown.

CDR1 is SGHTA, CDR2 FQGNSA, per germline. V was clipped by 2 bases and J by 6 bases, with 13 bases between them. The CDR3 covers 14 residues. Every TCR beta cDNA library bore unique molecular identifiers. The authors obtained about 520,000 cDNA molecules from roughly 1.1 to 9.2 million T cells. TCRdb ran MiXCR on the PCR reads and lists one entry per CDR3 protein. The sample consists of some 700,000 distinct CDR3 sequences, 55% to 70% of them appearing once. This TCR derives from a girl aged 2 to 9 with multiple sclerosis. The V and J genes are TRBV7-2 and TRBJ1-1; D is unclear. The specimen was blood. The CDR3 bases are TGTGCCAGCAGCTTACAGGCCTTCAACGCTGAAGCTTTCTTT. Residues: CASSLQAFNAEAFF.